A single TCR beta chain is shown here with its context. Antigen unknown. The record originates from a study of cytomegalovirus exposure and HLA in healthy donors. Trimming took off 5 bases at V and 0 bases at J, with 11 bases between the two ends. Per the germline V gene, CDR1 is MGHDK and CDR2 is SYGVNS. The length of the CDR3 is 15 residues. TCRdb keeps only in-frame clones here, not all; method: immunoSEQ multiplex PCR. The data show 120,000 to 150,000 clones, with around 90% seen just once and approximately 3.2% held by the top ten. General study findings and limits: Cytomegalovirus status was reportedly diagnosed by the classifier with high sensitivity and specificity. In vitro data verified a few CMV-associated chains as specific for CMV antigens.

This chain joins TRBV25-1 and TRBJ2-1; D gene uncertain. Sequencing used PBMCs. This clonotype was sampled from a woman younger than 30 in good health and CMV-seropositive. The CDR3 loop reads CASSSVPSSYNEQFF. Written as DNA, the CDR3 is TGTGCCAGCAGTAGTGTTCCTAGCTCCTACAATGAGCAGTTCTTC.